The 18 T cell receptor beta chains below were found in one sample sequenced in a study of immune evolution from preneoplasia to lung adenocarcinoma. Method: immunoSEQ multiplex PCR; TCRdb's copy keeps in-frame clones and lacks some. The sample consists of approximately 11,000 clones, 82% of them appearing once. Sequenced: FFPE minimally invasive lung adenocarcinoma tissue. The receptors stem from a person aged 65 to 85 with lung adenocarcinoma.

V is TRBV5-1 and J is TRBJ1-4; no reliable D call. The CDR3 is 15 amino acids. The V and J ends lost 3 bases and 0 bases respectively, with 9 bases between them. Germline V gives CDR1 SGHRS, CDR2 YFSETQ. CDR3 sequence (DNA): TGCGCCAGCAGCTCCAACAGTGCAACTAATGAAAAACTGTTTTTT. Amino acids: CASSSNSATNEKLFF.

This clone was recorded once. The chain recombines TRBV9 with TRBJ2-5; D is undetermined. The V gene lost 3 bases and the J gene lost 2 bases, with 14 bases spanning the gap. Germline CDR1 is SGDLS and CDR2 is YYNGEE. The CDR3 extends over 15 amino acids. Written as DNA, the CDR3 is TGTGCCAGCAGCGCGACTCCCCATACGCAAGAGACCCAGTACTTC. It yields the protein CASSATPHTQETQYF.

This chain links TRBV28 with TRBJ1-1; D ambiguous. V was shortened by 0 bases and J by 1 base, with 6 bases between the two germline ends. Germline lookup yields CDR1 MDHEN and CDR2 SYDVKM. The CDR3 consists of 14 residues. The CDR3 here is CASSLWRENTEAFF. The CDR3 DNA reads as TGTGCCAGCAGTTTATGGCGGGAGAACACTGAAGCTTTCTTT.

In DNA, the CDR3 is TGTGCCAGCAGTGAAAGGATTTCGGGCCCGGGAGGTAATCAGCCCCAGCATTTT. Protein product: CASSERISGPGGNQPQHF. The chain carries TRBV2 and TRBJ1-5; D uncertain. The CDR3 runs to 18 residues. Trimming stripped 2 bases from V and 4 bases from J, with 21 bases between. Germline CDR1 SNHLY, CDR2 FYNNEI.

The CDR3: CASSQTGTDPSYEQYF. Written as DNA, the CDR3 is TGCGCCAGCAGCCAAACCGGGACAGACCCTTCTTACGAGCAGTACTTC. The gene calls are TRBV4-1 and TRBJ2-7, with 7 bases aligning to TRBD1. The J segment lost 4 bases and the V segment lost 2 bases, leaving 11 bases of the junction unmatched. Germline assignment: CDR1 MGHRA and CDR2 YSYEKL. This CDR3 has 16 residues.

CDR3 region: CASSSGRGYTF. CDR3 nucleotides: TGTGCCAGTAGTTCGGGGAGAGGCTACACCTTC. The chain combines TRBV19 with TRBJ1-2; the D is unclear. Trimming took 5 bases from V and 8 from J, leaving 9 bases between them. CDR3 size: 11 residues. Germline loops: CDR1 LNHDA, CDR2 SQIVND (reference sequence).

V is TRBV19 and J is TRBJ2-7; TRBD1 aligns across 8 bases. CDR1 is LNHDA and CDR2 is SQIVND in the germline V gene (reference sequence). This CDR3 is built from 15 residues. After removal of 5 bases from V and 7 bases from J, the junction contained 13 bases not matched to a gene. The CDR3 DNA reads TGTGCCAGTAGTCAGGGCATGACAGGGGCTGATGAGCAGTACTTC. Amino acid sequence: CASSQGMTGADEQYF.

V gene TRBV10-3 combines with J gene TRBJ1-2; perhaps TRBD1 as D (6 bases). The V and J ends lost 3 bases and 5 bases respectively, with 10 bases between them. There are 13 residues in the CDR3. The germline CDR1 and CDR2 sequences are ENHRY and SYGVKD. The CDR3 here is CAISDSGEYGYTF. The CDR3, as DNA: TGTGCCATCAGTGATTCAGGGGAGTATGGCTACACCTTC.

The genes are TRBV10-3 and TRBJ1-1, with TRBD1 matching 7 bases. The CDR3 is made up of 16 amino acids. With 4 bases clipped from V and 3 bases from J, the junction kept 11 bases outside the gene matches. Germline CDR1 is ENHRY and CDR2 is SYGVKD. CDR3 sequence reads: CAISADTTDRHTEAFF. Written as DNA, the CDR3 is TGTGCCATCAGTGCAGACACTACGGACAGGCACACTGAAGCTTTCTTT.

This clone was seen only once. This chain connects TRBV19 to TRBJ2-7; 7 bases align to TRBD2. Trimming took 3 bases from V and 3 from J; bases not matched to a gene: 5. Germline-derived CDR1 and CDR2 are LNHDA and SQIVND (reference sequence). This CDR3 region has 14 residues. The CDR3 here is CASSILGGNYEQYF. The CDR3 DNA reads TGTGCCAGTAGTATCTTGGGGGGGAACTACGAGCAGTACTTC.

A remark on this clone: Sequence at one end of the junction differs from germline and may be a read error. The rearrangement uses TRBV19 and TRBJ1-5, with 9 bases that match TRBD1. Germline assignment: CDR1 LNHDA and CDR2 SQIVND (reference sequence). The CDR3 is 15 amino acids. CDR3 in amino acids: CASRSGTGPNQLQHF. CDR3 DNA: TGTGCCAGTAGGTCCGGGACAGGGCCAAATCAGCTCCAGCATTTT.

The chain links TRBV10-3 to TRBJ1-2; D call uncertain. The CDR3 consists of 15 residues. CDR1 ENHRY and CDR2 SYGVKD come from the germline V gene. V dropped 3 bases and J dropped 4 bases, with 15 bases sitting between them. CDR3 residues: CAISDHLPGIYGYTF. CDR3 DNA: TGTGCCATCAGTGACCACTTACCCGGGATCTATGGCTACACCTTC.

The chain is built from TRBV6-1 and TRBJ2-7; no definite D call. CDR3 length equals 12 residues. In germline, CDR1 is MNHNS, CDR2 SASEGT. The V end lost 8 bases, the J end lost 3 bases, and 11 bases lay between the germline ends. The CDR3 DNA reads TGTGCCAGCGATTCAGGAAGCTACGAGCAGTACTTC. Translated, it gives CASDSGSYEQYF.

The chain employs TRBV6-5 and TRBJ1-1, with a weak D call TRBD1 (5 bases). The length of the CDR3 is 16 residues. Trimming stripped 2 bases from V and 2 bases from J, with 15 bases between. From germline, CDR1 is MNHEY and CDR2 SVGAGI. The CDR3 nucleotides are TGTGCCAGCAGTTACAAAGAGCGGGACTTTAACACTGAAGCTTTCTTT. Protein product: CASSYKERDFNTEAFF.

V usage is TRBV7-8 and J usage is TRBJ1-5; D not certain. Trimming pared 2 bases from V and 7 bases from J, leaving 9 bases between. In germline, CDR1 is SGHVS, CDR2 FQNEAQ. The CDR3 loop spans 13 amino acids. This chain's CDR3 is CASSLSEGQPQHF. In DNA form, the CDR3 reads TGTGCCAGCAGCTTATCTGAGGGCCAGCCCCAGCATTTT. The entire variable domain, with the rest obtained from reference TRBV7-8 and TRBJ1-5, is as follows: GAGVSQSPRYKVAKRGQDVALRCDPISGHVSLFWYQQALGQGPEFLTYFQNEAQLDKSGLPSDRFFAERPEGSVSTLKIQRTQQEDSAVYLCASSLSEGQPQHFGDGTRLSIL.

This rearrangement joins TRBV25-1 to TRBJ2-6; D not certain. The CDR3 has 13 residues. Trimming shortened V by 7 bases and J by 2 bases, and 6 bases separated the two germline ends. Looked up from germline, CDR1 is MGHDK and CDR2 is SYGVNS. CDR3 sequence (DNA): TGTGCCAGCAAAGGTACTGGGGCCAACGTCCTGACTTTC. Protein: CASKGTGANVLTF.

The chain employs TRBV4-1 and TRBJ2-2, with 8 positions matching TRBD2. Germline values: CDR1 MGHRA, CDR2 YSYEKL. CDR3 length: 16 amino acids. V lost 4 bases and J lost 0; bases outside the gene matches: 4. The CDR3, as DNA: TGCGCCAGCAGCCGGATAGCGGGGTCGAACACCGGGGAGCTGTTTTTT. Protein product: CASSRIAGSNTGELFF.

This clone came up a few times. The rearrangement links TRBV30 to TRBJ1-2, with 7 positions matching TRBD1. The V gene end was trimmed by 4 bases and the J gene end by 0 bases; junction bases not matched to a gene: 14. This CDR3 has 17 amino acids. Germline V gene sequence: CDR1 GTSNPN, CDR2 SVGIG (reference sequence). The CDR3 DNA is TGTGCCTGGACCATAGGGCTCGACAGGGTCCCTAACTATGGCTACACCTTC. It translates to CAWTIGLDRVPNYGYTF.